The next 11 T cell receptor beta chains were all read from a single sample in a study of cytomegalovirus exposure and HLA in healthy donors. The PCR was carried out with 60 Vbeta primers and 13 Jbeta primers. TCRdb's table, derived via immunoSEQ multiplex PCR, lists solely in-frame clones and lacks some. The table lists roughly 68,000 clones, about 66% of them singletons. Sequenced sample: PBMCs. The receptors here all came from a man in his forties in good health and CMV-seropositive.

There are a few counts of this clone. The chain links TRBV2 to TRBJ2-7, with a weak D call TRBD1 (5 bases). Between the trimmed V and J ends, which lost 6 bases and 5 bases, there was a span of 17 bases. Per the germline V gene, CDR1 is SNHLY and CDR2 is FYNNEI. The CDR3 is made up of 14 amino acids. The CDR3 protein is CASRETEARDEQYF. CDR3 sequence (DNA): TGTGCCAGCAGAGAGACAGAGGCACGGGACGAGCAGTACTTC.

The gene calls are TRBV18 and TRBJ1-5; 7 bases map to TRBD1. V shed 6 bases, J shed 7 bases, and the junction held 18 bases outside the gene matches. Germline V gene sequence: CDR1 KGHSH, CDR2 LQKENI. The CDR3 extends over 17 amino acids. The CDR3 nucleotides read TGTGCCAGCTCGCCAAAGATTTGGCAGGGGGTGGGACAGCCCCAGCATTTT. It codes for CASSPKIWQGVGQPQHF. Combining the CDR3 with reference TRBV18 and TRBJ1-5 gives the whole variable domain NAGVMQNPRHLVRRRGQEARLRCSPMKGHSHVYWYRQLPEEGLKFMVYLQKENIIDESGMPKERFSAEFPKEGPSILRIQQVVRGDSAAYFCASSPKIWQGVGQPQHFGDGTRLSIL.

The chain has TRBV4-1 and TRBJ1-5; no reliable D call. This CDR3 has 15 residues. V was pared by 0 bases and J by 1 base, with 7 bases between. Germline loops: CDR1 MGHRA, CDR2 YSYEKL. The CDR3 coding sequence is TGCGCCAGCAGCCAAGATTGGGCGAGCAATCAGCCCCAGCATTTT. Translation gives CASSQDWASNQPQHF.

The chain is built from TRBV5-1 and TRBJ1-2; D ambiguous. Trimming cost V 0 bases and J 0 bases, with 6 bases left between them. Germline V gene data show CDR1 as SGHRS and CDR2 as YFSETQ. The CDR3 sequence is 14 residues long. The CDR3 loop reads CASSLAPANYGYTF. The CDR3 DNA reads as TGCGCCAGCAGCTTGGCACCAGCTAACTATGGCTACACCTTC.

The chain carries TRBV28 and TRBJ2-2; D might be TRBD2 (6 bases). Germline CDR1 reads MDHEN; CDR2 reads SYDVKM. The V gene lost 5 bases and the J gene lost 7 bases, with 17 bases spanning the gap. The CDR3 contains 15 residues. CDR3 region: CASSARRVRLGELFF. CDR3 nucleotides: TGTGCCAGCAGTGCTAGGAGGGTCCGGCTCGGGGAGCTGTTTTTT.

The chain links TRBV7-9 to TRBJ2-7; D not resolved. The germline gives CDR1 SEHNR, CDR2 FQNEAQ (reference sequence). V lost 5 bases and J lost 6, with 14 bases in between. This CDR3 contains 13 residues. This CDR3 is CASSIRDPGEQYF. The CDR3 DNA reads as TGTGCCAGCAGCATCCGCGACCCGGGCGAGCAGTACTTC.

This clone was counted a few times. The chain links TRBV29-1 to TRBJ2-3; 11 bases fit TRBD2. V shed 2 bases, J shed 3 bases, and the junction held 4 bases outside the gene matches. Per the germline V gene, CDR1 is SQVTM and CDR2 is ANQGSEA. This CDR3 has 15 amino acids. The CDR3 nucleotides read TGCAGCGTTGAAATAGCGGGGGGGCCGACAGATACGCAGTATTTT. It codes for CSVEIAGGPTDTQYF.

The rearrangement uses TRBV2 and TRBJ1-1; weak D call: TRBD1 (5 bases). From germline, CDR1 is SNHLY and CDR2 FYNNEI. CDR3 size: 12 residues. The V and J ends lost 11 bases and 9 bases respectively, with 19 bases between them. CDR3 amino acids: CAGQTVRPKAFF. CDR3 DNA sequence: TGTGCCGGCCAGACAGTGAGGCCCAAAGCTTTCTTT.

The rearrangement uses TRBV9 and TRBJ2-6; D ambiguous. V was cut by 4 bases and J by 0 bases, with 17 bases left in between. Germline V lookup: CDR1 SGDLS, CDR2 YYNGEE. This CDR3 region has 18 residues. The CDR3 DNA follows: TGTGCCAGCAGCAAAACCCCAGCAGACTTCTCTGGGGCCAACGTCCTGACTTTC. Translated: CASSKTPADFSGANVLTF.

This chain joins TRBV5-1 and TRBJ1-3; tentatively, D is TRBD1 (5 bases). The ends were cut back, 0 bases at V and 0 bases at J, with 7 bases in the middle. Germline-derived CDR1 and CDR2 are SGHRS and YFSETQ. This CDR3 is built from 15 residues. DNA of the CDR3: TGCGCCAGCAGCTTGGGGGACTTCTCTGGAAACACCATATATTTT. Amino acid sequence: CASSLGDFSGNTIYF. Based on the CDR3 plus reference TRBV5-1 and TRBJ1-3, the full variable domain is KAGVTQTPRYLIKTRGQQVTLSCSPISGHRSVSWYQQTPGQGLQFLFEYFSETQRNKGNFPGRFSGRQFSNSRSEMNVSTLELGDSALYLCASSLGDFSGNTIYFGEGSWLTVV.

CDR3 sequence: CASSLAPTGRAFF. CDR3 sequence (DNA): TGTGCCAGCAGCTTGGCCCCGACAGGTCGGGCTTTCTTT. The chain joins TRBV5-8 to TRBJ1-1, with a tentative D call TRBD1 (6 bases). The V and J ends lost 0 bases and 11 bases respectively, with 14 bases between them. Germline V CDR1 and CDR2: SGHTS, YDEGEE. This CDR3 contains 13 residues.